This is a list of T cell receptor beta chains from one sample in a study of T cell responses to AZD1222 COVID-19 vaccine. The data were produced by immunoSEQ multiplex PCR, yet TCRdb's version contains in-frame clones alone and is incomplete. This sample has around 160,000 clones, with about 93% found just once. The specimen was peripheral blood, collected on day 0 of AZD1222 vaccination. All receptors come from an adult in good health. Each CDR3 is given with its conserved first and last residue.

>TRBJ2-1|TRBV5-1
CASSLFGGNEQFF
>TRBJ1-5|TRBV9
CASSVEAYSNQPQHF
>TRBJ2-3|TRBV7-9
CASSLGGPRDTQYF
>TRBJ1-3|TRBV10-3
CAIRPTGSGNTIYF
>TRBJ2-5|TRBV27
CASSRPGSRQETQYF
>TRBJ1-1|TRBV5-1
CASRSKTSMNTEAFF
>TRBJ2-3|TRBV9
CASSDLRTSGTDTQYF
>TRBJ2-7|TRBV11-2
CASSFDSGRAREQYF
>TRBJ1-2|TRBV12-3/TRBV12-4
CASSFSVGYTF
>TRBJ1-1|TRBV7-9
CASSLGENEAFF
>TRBJ2-3|TRBV6-2/TRBV6-3
CASSYSLAGGQDTQYF
>TRBJ2-7|TRBV4-1
CASSQGQAYEQYF
>TRBJ2-2|TRBV10-3
CAISEERVWTGELFF
>TRBJ2-5|TRBV5-1
CASSLRGRYQETQYF
>TRBJ1-3|TRBV3-1/TRBV3-2
CASSHPWAGGGNTIYF
>TRBJ2-7|TRBV27
CASSLTGSYEQYF
>TRBJ1-2|TRBV28
CASSGDRQLGYTF
>TRBJ1-1|TRBV12-3/TRBV12-4
CASSLRENTEAFF